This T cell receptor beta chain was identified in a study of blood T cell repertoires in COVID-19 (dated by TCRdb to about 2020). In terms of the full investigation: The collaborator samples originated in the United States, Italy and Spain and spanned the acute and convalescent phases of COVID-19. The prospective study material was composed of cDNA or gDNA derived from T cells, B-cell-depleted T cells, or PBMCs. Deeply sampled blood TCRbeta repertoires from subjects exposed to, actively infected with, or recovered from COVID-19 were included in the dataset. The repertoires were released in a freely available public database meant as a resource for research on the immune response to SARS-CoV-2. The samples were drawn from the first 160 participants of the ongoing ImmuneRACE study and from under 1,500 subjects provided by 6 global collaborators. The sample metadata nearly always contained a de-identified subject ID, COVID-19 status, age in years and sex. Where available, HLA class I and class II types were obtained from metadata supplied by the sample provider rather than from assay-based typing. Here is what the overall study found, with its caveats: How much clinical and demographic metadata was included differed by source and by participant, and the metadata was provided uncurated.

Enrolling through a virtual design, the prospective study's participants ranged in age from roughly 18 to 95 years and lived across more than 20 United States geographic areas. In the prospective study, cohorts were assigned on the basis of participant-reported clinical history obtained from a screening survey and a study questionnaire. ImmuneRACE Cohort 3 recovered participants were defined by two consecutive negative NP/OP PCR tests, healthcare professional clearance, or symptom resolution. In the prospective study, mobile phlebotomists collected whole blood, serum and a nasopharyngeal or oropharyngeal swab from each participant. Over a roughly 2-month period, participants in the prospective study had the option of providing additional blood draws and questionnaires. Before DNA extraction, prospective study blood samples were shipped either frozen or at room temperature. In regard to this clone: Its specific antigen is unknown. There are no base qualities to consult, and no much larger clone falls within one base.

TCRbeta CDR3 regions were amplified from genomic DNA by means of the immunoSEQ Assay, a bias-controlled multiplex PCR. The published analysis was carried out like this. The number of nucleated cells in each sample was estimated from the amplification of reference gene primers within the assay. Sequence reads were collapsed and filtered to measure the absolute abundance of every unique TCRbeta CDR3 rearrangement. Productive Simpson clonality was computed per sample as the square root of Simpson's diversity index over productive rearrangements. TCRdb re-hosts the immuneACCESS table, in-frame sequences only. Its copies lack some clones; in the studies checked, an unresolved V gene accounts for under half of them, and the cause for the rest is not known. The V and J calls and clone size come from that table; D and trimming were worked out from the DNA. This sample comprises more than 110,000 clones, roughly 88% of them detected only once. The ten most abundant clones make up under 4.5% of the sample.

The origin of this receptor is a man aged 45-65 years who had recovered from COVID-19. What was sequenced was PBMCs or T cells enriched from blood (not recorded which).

The CDR3 region has the sequence CASSSRDSNSPLHF. The DNA is as follows: TGTGCCAGCAGCAGCCGGGACAGCAATTCACCCCTCCACTTT. This chain is built from TRBV7-8 and TRBJ1-6, and 7 junction bases match TRBD1. The germline V gene sets CDR1 to SGHVS and CDR2 to FQNEAQ. V is pruned by 5 bases and J by 7 bases, leaving 5 bases of the junction without a gene match. Taken from cysteine to phenylalanine, the CDR3 has 14 residues. The only DNA kept is the CDR3, 42 bases in frame from the first base.